These 19 T cell receptor beta chains were all obtained from the same sample, sequenced in a study of cytomegalovirus exposure and HLA in healthy donors. The table came from immunoSEQ multiplex PCR; TCRdb's copy has only in-frame clones and leaves some out. The table shows fewer than 85,000 clones, with 95% to 97% occurring only once. The sample comprised PBMCs. The receptors were gathered from a woman aged 18 to 35 in good health and CMV-seronegative.

V and J are TRBV5-1 and TRBJ1-1; no firm D call. There are 13 residues in the CDR3. V lost 1 base and J 2 bases, leaving 6 bases between the germline ends. Germline V gives CDR1 SGHRS, CDR2 YFSETQ. The CDR3 bases are TGCGCCAGCAGCTTGACAGTCAACACTGAAGCTTTCTTT. Translated, it gives CASSLTVNTEAFF.

V gene TRBV6-5 combines with J gene TRBJ2-2; tentatively, D is TRBD2 (5 bases). V was clipped by 10 bases and J by 1 base, with 13 bases between them. Germline lookup yields CDR1 MNHEY and CDR2 SVGAGI. This CDR3 region has 14 residues. Here the CDR3 reads CAIRFAGNTGELFF. CDR3 nucleotide sequence: TGTGCCATCCGATTCGCGGGGAACACCGGGGAGCTGTTTTTT.

This sequence joins TRBV5-1 and TRBJ1-4; 9 bases line up with TRBD1. The length of the CDR3 is 18 residues. Germline trimming cut 0 bases from V and 4 bases from J; bases unmatched to any gene: 10. Germline CDR1 is SGHRS and CDR2 is YFSETQ. DNA for the CDR3: TGCGCCAGCAGCTTGGTTGGCCCGACAGGGGGAGATAATGAAAAACTGTTTTTT. Translating it yields CASSLVGPTGGDNEKLFF.

V and J are TRBV28 and TRBJ1-4, with D perhaps matching TRBD1 (6 bases). Trimming took off 7 bases at V and 8 bases at J, with 20 bases between the two ends. The germline V gene encodes CDR1 MDHEN and CDR2 SYDVKM. The CDR3 has 15 residues. The CDR3 DNA reads as TGTGCCAGCACCAAATGGGGGGGGGACAAGGAAAAACTGTTTTTT. Translation: CASTKWGGDKEKLFF.

V usage is TRBV19 and J usage is TRBJ2-5; D perhaps matches TRBD2 (5 bases). Germline values: CDR1 LNHDA, CDR2 SQIVND (reference sequence). This CDR3 region has 16 residues. The V gene lost 3 bases and the J gene lost 1 base, with 15 bases spanning the gap. The CDR3 nucleotides read TGTGCCAGTAGTATTACCCCGAGGGTTTCCCAAGAGACCCAGTACTTC. Its translation: CASSITPRVSQETQYF.

This chain joins TRBV5-1 and TRBJ2-3; a possible D gene is TRBD1 (6 bases). Germline loops: CDR1 SGHRS, CDR2 YFSETQ. V lost 0 bases to trimming and J lost 3 bases, with 11 bases between them. The CDR3 runs to 15 residues. As DNA, the CDR3 is TGCGCCAGCAGCTTGGAGGGGACAAAGACAGATACGCAGTATTTT. Its translation is CASSLEGTKTDTQYF.

This rearrangement joins TRBV11-3 to TRBJ2-1; D possibly corresponds to TRBD2 (6 bases). CDR1 SGHNT and CDR2 YENEEA come from the germline V gene. V was clipped by 0 bases and J by 8 bases, with 17 bases between them. The CDR3 extends over 16 amino acids. The CDR3 DNA sequence: TGTGCCAGCAGCTTAGAGGGACCCAGTCCGGGGGATGAGCAGTTCTTC. Translating gives CASSLEGPSPGDEQFF. The variable domain in full, with the rest retrieved from reference TRBV11-3 and TRBJ2-1, is EAGVVQSPRYKIIEKKQPVAFWCNPISGHNTLYWYLQNLGQGPELLIRYENEEAVDDSQLPKDRFSAERLKGVDSTLKIQPAELGDSAVYLCASSLEGPSPGDEQFFGPGTRLTVL.

The chain uses TRBV9 and TRBJ2-7; TRBD1 matches at 7 bases. V was clipped by 3 bases and J by 7 bases; unmatched bases: 10. Germline assignment: CDR1 SGDLS and CDR2 YYNGEE. The CDR3 runs to 14 residues. The CDR3 spells CASSGPDRAGEQYF. DNA of the CDR3: TGTGCCAGCAGCGGCCCAGACAGGGCAGGGGAGCAGTACTTC.

The genes are TRBV10-2 and TRBJ2-7; TRBD1 matches at 9 bases. CDR1 WSHSY and CDR2 SAAADI come from the germline V gene. This CDR3 is 12 amino acids long. The J segment lost 2 bases and the V segment lost 8 bases, leaving 1 base of the junction unmatched. The chain's CDR3 is CASRTGAYEQYF. For the CDR3, the DNA is TGCGCCAGCCGGACAGGGGCCTACGAGCAGTACTTC.

This rearrangement joins TRBV12-5 to TRBJ1-5; no definite D call. This CDR3 has 13 residues. Germline CDR1 is LGHNT and CDR2 is FRNRAP. V lost 2 bases and J lost 2, with 4 bases in between. The CDR3 is CASGLSGNQPQHF. DNA for the CDR3: TGTGCTAGTGGTTTGAGCGGCAATCAGCCCCAGCATTTT. Complete variable domain (other parts from reference TRBV12-5 and TRBJ1-5): DARVTQTPRHKVTEMGQEVTMRCQPILGHNTVFWYRQTMMQGLELLAYFRNRAPLDDSGMPKDRFSAEMPDATLATLKIQPSEPRDSAVYFCASGLSGNQPQHFGDGTRLSIL.

The chain employs TRBV4-2 and TRBJ2-2, with 11 bases fitting TRBD2. The ends lost 5 bases at V and 0 bases at J; junction bases unmatched: 14. The CDR3 sequence is 20 residues long. Germline V gene data show CDR1 as LGHNA and CDR2 as YNFKEQ. The CDR3 spells CASSSRVAGGSNANTGELFF. For the CDR3, the DNA is TGTGCCAGCAGCTCAAGAGTAGCGGGAGGGTCCAACGCGAACACCGGGGAGCTGTTTTTT.

V is TRBV6-5 and J is TRBJ1-2; D is perhaps TRBD1 (6 bases). Germline CDR1 is MNHEY and CDR2 is SVGAGI. The ends were cut back, 6 bases at V and 4 bases at J, with 18 bases in the middle. The CDR3 totals 15 residues. CDR3 loop: CASSEIGTRVYGYTF. CDR3 DNA sequence: TGTGCCAGCAGCGAAATCGGGACAAGAGTCTATGGCTACACCTTC.

This chain links TRBV2 with TRBJ2-1; TRBD2 might be the D (5 bases). The CDR3 is 14 amino acids. Germline-derived CDR1 and CDR2 are SNHLY and FYNNEI. V lost 10 bases to trimming and J lost 8 bases, with 21 bases between them. Here the CDR3 DNA reads TGTGCCACCGCGCTGAGCGAGGAGGTTGATGAGCAGTTCTTC. Encoded protein: CATALSEEVDEQFF.

The chain couples TRBV6-1 to TRBJ2-7; TRBD2 agrees at 8 bases. CDR3 length: 17 residues. Germline CDR1 and CDR2: MNHNS and SASEGT. The junction had 9 bases not matched to a gene; V was cut back by 1 base and J by 1 base. For the CDR3, the DNA is TGTGCCAGCAGTGAAGTGAGCCCAACTAGCGGTTCCTACGAGCAGTACTTC. Amino acid sequence: CASSEVSPTSGSYEQYF.

As regards this clone: Other DNA sequences in this specimen translate into the identical CDR3. J is TRBJ2-7 and V is TRBV20-1, with no clear D. Germline CDR1 is DFQATT and CDR2 is SNEGSKA (reference sequence). V gave up 0 bases and J gave up 4 bases, with 4 bases separating them. The CDR3 length is 11 residues. The CDR3 sequence: CSARDSYEQYF. The CDR3 coding sequence is TGCAGTGCTAGAGATTCATACGAGCAGTACTTC.

V gene TRBV5-1 combines with J gene TRBJ1-2; 9 positions match TRBD1. Trimming took 4 bases from V and 7 from J; bases not matched to a gene: 11. The CDR3 contains 15 residues. Germline V gene data show CDR1 as SGHRS and CDR2 as YFSETQ. CDR3 in amino acids: CASSQTTLQGAGYTF. CDR3 sequence (DNA): TGCGCCAGCAGCCAGACAACCCTACAGGGGGCTGGCTACACCTTC.

The chain recombines TRBV7-6 with TRBJ1-3, with no clear D. V lost 3 bases to trimming and J lost 0 bases, with 18 bases between them. The CDR3 is 18 amino acids. Looked up from germline, CDR1 is SGHVS and CDR2 is FNYEAQ. The CDR3 loop is CASSLPPRHLSSGNTIYF. The DNA of the CDR3 is TGTGCCAGCAGCTTGCCTCCAAGACACCTCAGCTCTGGAAACACCATATATTTT.

The chain carries TRBV7-9 and TRBJ1-4, with 10 bases aligning to TRBD1. Germline loops: CDR1 SEHNR, CDR2 FQNEAQ (reference sequence). The CDR3 has 19 residues. J lost 5 bases, V lost 5 bases, and 17 bases had no gene match. This CDR3 reads CASSRIGTGVLGENEKLFF. The DNA of the CDR3 is TGTGCCAGCAGCAGAATCGGGACAGGGGTTCTGGGGGAAAATGAAAAACTGTTTTTT. The variable domain in full, completed from reference TRBV7-9 and TRBJ1-4, reads DTGVSQNPRHKITKRGQNVTFRCDPISEHNRLYWYRQTLGQGPEFLTYFQNEAQLEKSRLLSDRFSAERPKGSFSTLEIQRTEQGDSAMYLCASSRIGTGVLGENEKLFFGSGTQLSVL.

The rearrangement uses TRBV5-1 and TRBJ2-2; 9 bases line up with TRBD2. V lost 3 bases and J lost 7; bases outside the gene matches: 7. Germline CDR1 SGHRS, CDR2 YFSETQ. The CDR3 is made up of 15 amino acids. CDR3 nucleotides: TGCGCCAGCAGCTCGGCGGGAGGGCCGTACGGGGAGCTGTTTTTT. This translates into CASSSAGGPYGELFF.